The sequence of this TCR beta chain was determined in a study of control samples from healthy donors and cancer patients. The V gene's germline CDR1 is KGHSH and CDR2 LQKENI. There are 14 residues in the CDR3. V was trimmed by 4 bases and J by 9 bases, leaving 16 bases between them. Method: immunoSEQ multiplex PCR; TCRdb's copy keeps in-frame clones and lacks some. Among 150,000 to 200,000 clones listed, almost 90% were seen once. The chain employs TRBV18 and TRBJ2-1; tentative D call: TRBD1 (6 bases). Sequencing was done on a sample of blood. This clonotype was obtained from a man younger than 35 in good health. CDR3 DNA: TGTGCCAGCTCACAAGGACAGAGGGCGTTTGAGCAGTTCTTC. It yields the protein CASSQGQRAFEQFF.